Each of the 10 T cell receptor beta chains below was sequenced from the same sample in a study of T cells in Graves' hyperthyroidism and ophthalmopathy. The investigators amplified TCR beta CDR3 regions from RNA transcripts. The primer set for the first-round RT-PCR of the TCR CDR3 was HTBI. TCRdb re-analysed the multiplex PCR reads in MiXCR, keeping a single row per CDR3 protein. This repertoire shows 250,000 to 350,000 distinct CDR3 sequences, roughly 22% found once; its top ten account for 50% to 75%. The sequenced sample consisted of blood. All receptors derive from a man aged 30-40 years with Graves' ophthalmopathy.

The chain couples TRBV29-1 to TRBJ2-7; 7 bases agree with TRBD2. The CDR3 runs to 13 residues. V was clipped by 3 bases and J by 5 bases; unmatched bases: 7. CDR1 is SQVTM and CDR2 is ANQGSEA in the germline V gene. CDR3 coding DNA: TGCAGCGTTGACGGCAGGGAGGGCGACGAGCAGTACTTC. This sequence encodes CSVDGREGDEQYF.

The V and J genes are TRBV19 and TRBJ1-5; D gene uncertain. The CDR3 spans 14 residues. The germline V gene encodes CDR1 LNHDA and CDR2 SQIVND (reference sequence). The germline V and J ends were trimmed by 3 bases and 3 bases, with 9 bases remaining between them. The CDR3 nucleotides read TGTGCCAGTAGTATGGGCAGAGCCAATCAGCCCCAGCATTTT. It translates to CASSMGRANQPQHF.

The J gene is TRBJ2-1, the V gene TRBV24-1, with D unclear. CDR1 and CDR2 from the germline V gene are KGHDR and SFDVKD. This CDR3 has 14 residues. Trimming removed 2 bases from V and 7 bases from J, with 11 bases in between. This CDR3 reads CATSDYTSSNEQFF. For the CDR3, the DNA is TGTGCCACCAGTGATTATACCTCTTCAAATGAGCAGTTCTTC.

The rearrangement joins TRBV20-1 to TRBJ2-1; 8 nucleotides align to TRBD2. V lost 3 bases and J lost 3; bases outside the gene matches: 4. The CDR3 extends over 14 amino acids. The V gene's germline CDR1 is DFQATT and CDR2 SNEGSKA (reference sequence). This CDR3 reads CSARREAIYNEQFF. As DNA, the CDR3 is TGCAGTGCTAGGCGGGAGGCTATCTACAATGAGCAGTTCTTC.

There are a few counts of this clonotype. The V call is TRBV5-1, the J call TRBJ2-1; the match to TRBD2 covers 11 bases. CDR3 size: 15 residues. Germline lookup yields CDR1 SGHRS and CDR2 YFSETQ. After removal of 2 bases from V and 7 bases from J, the junction contained 5 bases not matched to a gene. The CDR3 spells CASSFSGRAGNEQFF. CDR3 bases: TGCGCCAGCAGCTTTAGCGGGAGGGCCGGGAATGAGCAGTTCTTC. The whole variable domain, remainder taken from reference TRBV5-1 and TRBJ2-1, is KAGVTQTPRYLIKTRGQQVTLSCSPISGHRSVSWYQQTPGQGLQFLFEYFSETQRNKGNFPGRFSGRQFSNSRSEMNVSTLELGDSALYLCASSFSGRAGNEQFFGPGTRLTVL.

There are many counts of this clonotype. V is TRBV5-1 and J is TRBJ2-3, with 8 bases that match TRBD2. The CDR3 consists of 16 residues. J gave up 6 bases and V 1 base, and 10 bases lay outside the gene matches. In germline, CDR1 is SGHRS, CDR2 YFSETQ. CDR3: CASSLRAAGGPDTQYF. The CDR3 DNA reads as TGCGCCAGCAGCTTGCGAGCGGCGGGAGGACCCGATACGCAGTATTTT.

The chain recombines TRBV6-1 with TRBJ1-2; TRBD1 agrees at 9 bases. With V trimmed by 7 bases and J by 9 bases, 15 bases remained unmatched. The length of the CDR3 is 15 residues. The germline gives CDR1 MNHNS, CDR2 SASEGT. The CDR3: CASNGPLRQGGRYTF. For the CDR3, the DNA is TGTGCCAGCAACGGACCCTTGAGACAGGGGGGTCGCTACACCTTC.

The V and J genes are TRBV6-1 and TRBJ1-1; D is uncertain. Germline V gene data show CDR1 as MNHNS and CDR2 as SASEGT. The CDR3 is 17 residues long. Trimming removed 0 bases from V and 0 bases from J, with 14 bases in between. The CDR3 DNA is TGTGCCAGCAGTGAAGCGCACGGGTTTCCTCTGAACACTGAAGCTTTCTTT. Translating gives CASSEAHGFPLNTEAFF.

At least ten counts were recorded for this clonotype. The chain recombines TRBV5-1 with TRBJ2-1, with TRBD1 identical over 8 bases. Germline V lookup: CDR1 SGHRS, CDR2 YFSETQ. CDR3 length equals 15 residues. After removal of 3 bases from V and 10 bases from J, the junction contained 12 bases not matched to a gene. The CDR3 loop reads CASSWQGQDGREQFF. The DNA for the CDR3 is TGCGCCAGCAGCTGGCAGGGACAGGATGGTCGAGAGCAGTTCTTC.

The sample holds a few counts of this clonotype. The rearrangement uses TRBV5-6 and TRBJ2-1, with D perhaps matching TRBD2 (6 bases). The CDR3 is made up of 16 amino acids. The germline V and J ends were trimmed by 4 bases and 8 bases, with 22 bases remaining between them. Germline CDR1 is SGHDT and CDR2 is YYEEEE. This chain's CDR3 is CASSPSGLPRGYEQFF. In DNA, the CDR3 is TGTGCCAGCAGCCCCTCGGGCCTGCCTCGGGGGTATGAGCAGTTCTTC.